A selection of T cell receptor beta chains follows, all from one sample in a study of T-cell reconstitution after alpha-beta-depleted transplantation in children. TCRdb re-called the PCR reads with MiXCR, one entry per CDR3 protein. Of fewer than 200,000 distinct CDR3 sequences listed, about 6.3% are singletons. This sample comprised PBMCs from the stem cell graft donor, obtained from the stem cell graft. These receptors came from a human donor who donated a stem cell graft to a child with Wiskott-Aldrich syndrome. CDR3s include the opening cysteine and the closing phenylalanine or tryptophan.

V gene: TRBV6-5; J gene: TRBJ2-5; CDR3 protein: CASSYHDTRLEGETQYF
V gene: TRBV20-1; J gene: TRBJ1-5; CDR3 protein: CSARARERNQPQHF
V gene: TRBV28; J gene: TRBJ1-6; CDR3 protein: CASSPPSSPLHF
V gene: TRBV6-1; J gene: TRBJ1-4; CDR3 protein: CASRGTGVIEKLFF
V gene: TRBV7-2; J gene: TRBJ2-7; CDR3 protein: CASSPQRDTGQYF
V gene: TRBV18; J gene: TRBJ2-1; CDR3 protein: CASSPSQQGGHQFF
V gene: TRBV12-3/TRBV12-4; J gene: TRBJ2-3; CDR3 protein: CASSGAQGPDTQYF
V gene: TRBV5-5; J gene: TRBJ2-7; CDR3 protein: CASGREIYEQYF
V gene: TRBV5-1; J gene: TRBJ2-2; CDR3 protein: CASERGLTGELFF
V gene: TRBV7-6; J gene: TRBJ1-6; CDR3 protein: CASSFGPRDSPLHF
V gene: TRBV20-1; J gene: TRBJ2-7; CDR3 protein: CSARQGAYEQYF
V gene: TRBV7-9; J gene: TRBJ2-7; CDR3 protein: CASSFSGGYGGEGTSYEQYF
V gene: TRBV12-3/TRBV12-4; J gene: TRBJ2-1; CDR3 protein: CATSSGINNEQFF
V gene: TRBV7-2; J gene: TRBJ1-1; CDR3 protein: CASSQLPPVEAFF
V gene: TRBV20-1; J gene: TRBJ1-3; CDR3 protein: CSAALQGTGNTIYF
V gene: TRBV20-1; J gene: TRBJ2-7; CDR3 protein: CSARDLYRGVMNEQYF
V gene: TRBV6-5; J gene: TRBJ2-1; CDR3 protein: CASSFRGLSYNEQFF
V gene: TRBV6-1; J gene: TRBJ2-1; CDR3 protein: CASRPQGWTSGRAHEQFF
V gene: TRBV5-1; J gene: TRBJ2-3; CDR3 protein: CASSLVYSTETDTQYF
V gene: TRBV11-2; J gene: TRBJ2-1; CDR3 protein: CAVARRTYQGNEQFF
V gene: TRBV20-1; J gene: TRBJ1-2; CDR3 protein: CSAGAGDGGYTF
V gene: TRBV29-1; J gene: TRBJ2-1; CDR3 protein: CSVEASVSGEQFF
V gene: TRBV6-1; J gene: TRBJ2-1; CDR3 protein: CASSHPEGNEQFF
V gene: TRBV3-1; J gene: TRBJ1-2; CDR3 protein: CASSTGQSNYGYTF
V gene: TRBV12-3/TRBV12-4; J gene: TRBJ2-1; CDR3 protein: CASRRGTSGRGHNEQFF
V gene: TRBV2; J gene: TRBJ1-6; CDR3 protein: CASSEGGAGSPLHF
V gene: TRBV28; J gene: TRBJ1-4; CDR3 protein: CASSLWAGAQTNEKLFF
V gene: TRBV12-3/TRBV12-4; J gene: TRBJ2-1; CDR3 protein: CASSLKRDEQFF
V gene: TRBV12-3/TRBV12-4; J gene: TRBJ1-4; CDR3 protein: CASSPTTGLGEKLFF
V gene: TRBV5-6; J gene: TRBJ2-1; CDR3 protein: CASSFTDYNEQFF
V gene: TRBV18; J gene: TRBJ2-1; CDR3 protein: CASSQLDRGSYNEQFF
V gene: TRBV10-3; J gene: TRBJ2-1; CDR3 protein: CAISETPLGQDEQFF
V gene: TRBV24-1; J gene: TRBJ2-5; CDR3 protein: CATSDPRGQETQYF
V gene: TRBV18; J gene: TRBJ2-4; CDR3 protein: CASSPPGWNIQYF
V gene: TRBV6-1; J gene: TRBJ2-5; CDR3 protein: CASSEGSSGETQYF
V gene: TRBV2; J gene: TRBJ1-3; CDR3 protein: CASSETAADSGNTIYF
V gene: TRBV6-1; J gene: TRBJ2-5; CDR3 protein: CASSEGMGQETQYF